This T cell receptor beta chain was captured by sequencing in a study of cytomegalovirus exposure and HLA in healthy donors. PCR involved 60 Vbeta and 13 Jbeta primers. TCRdb's copy holds only in-frame clones and misses some; the assay was immunoSEQ multiplex PCR. Of around 180,000 clones listed, about four fifths are singletons. With regard to this clone: Its antigen is unidentified.

Study observations and caveats: In a later analysis, at a false discovery rate of 0.05, about 15,000 TCR beta sequences were associated with HLA alleles.

The specimen was PBMCs. The source is a woman between 45 and 60 years old in good health and CMV-seronegative.

CDR3 loop: CASSPASGYEQYF. Here the CDR3 DNA reads TGTGCCAGTAGTCCGGCTAGCGGCTACGAGCAGTACTTC. V usage is TRBV19 and J usage is TRBJ2-7; 7 bases map to TRBD2. The junction had 4 bases not matched to a gene; V was cut back by 5 bases and J by 3 bases. This CDR3 comprises 13 residues. Germline CDR1 LNHDA, CDR2 SQIVND (reference sequence).